This TCR beta chain was profiled in a study of shared clonotypes between healthy human individuals. Study conclusions and caveats: The four-donor shared clonotypes exceeded non-shared clonotypes in generation probability, with non-shared ones scoring lower. Among donors, the sharing of clonotypes was expected to be influenced by sequencing depth.

V was pared by 3 bases and J by 5 bases, with 8 bases of the junction left unmatched. This CDR3 comprises 15 residues. Germline V gene lookup returns CDR1 MNHNS and CDR2 SASEGT. In its sample, this clone was seen once. The antigen remains undetermined. Each replicate PCR on the sorted subsets used around 200 ng DNA (approximately 33,000 T cell genomes). The table came from immunoSEQ multiplex PCR; TCRdb's copy has only in-frame clones and leaves some out. This sample has over a million clones, with about four fifths found just once. Recent acute infections and vaccinations were absent in the healthy HIV-negative adult donors.

This rearrangement joins TRBV6-1 to TRBJ2-5; TRBD1 matches 8 bases. The receptor's source is a man between 18 and 35 years old in good health. Some clones in this sample may be carry-over from other donors' samples. The specimen sequenced was memory CD4+ T cells from PBMCs. As to subset: CD45RA-negative fraction. The CDR3 reads CASSELAGGTETQYF. The CDR3 nucleotides read TGTGCCAGCAGTGAGTTGGCAGGGGGCACGGAGACCCAGTACTTC.